The 11 T cell receptor beta chains given below trace back to one sample, sequenced in a study of blood T cells in healthy people across ages. Combining a sample-barcoded 5' primer with a J-beta primer mix, a second PCR ran for roughly 6 to 12 cycles. TCRdb redid the calling of the 5' RACE reads with MiXCR, one entry per CDR3 protein. Of roughly 550,000 distinct CDR3 sequences listed, about 24% are singletons. The data also belong to a second study, concerning T cells of mothers and their children.

The sample comprised blood. Receptors were obtained from a boy aged 5 to 17 in good health.

In its sample, this clonotype was seen a few times. This chain links TRBV6-2 or TRBV6-3 with TRBJ2-7, with D perhaps assigned TRBD1 or TRBD2 (5 bases each). The CDR3 has 15 residues. V gave up 8 bases and J gave up 2 bases, with 19 bases separating them. Germline CDR1 reads MNHEY; CDR2 reads SVGEGT. The CDR3: CASLTAGTSTYEQYF. CDR3 DNA: TGTGCCAGCTTAACAGCCGGGACCTCTACCTACGAGCAGTACTTC.

This clonotype turned up a few times. J is TRBJ2-7 and V is TRBV18; 9 bases fit TRBD1. This CDR3 has 16 amino acids. Germline V gene sequence: CDR1 KGHSH, CDR2 LQKENI. J gave up 2 bases and V 4 bases, and 9 bases lay outside the gene matches. DNA for the CDR3: TGTGCCAGCTCACGCACAGGACAGGGGACAACCTACGAGCAGTACTTC. It is translated as CASSRTGQGTTYEQYF. Together with reference TRBV18 and TRBJ2-7, the CDR3 gives the full variable domain: NAGVMQNPRHLVRRRGQEARLRCSPMKGHSHVYWYRQLPEEGLKFMVYLQKENIIDESGMPKERFSAEFPKEGPSILRIQQVVRGDSAAYFCASSRTGQGTTYEQYFGPGTRLTVT.

This clonotype was picked up a small number of times. The gene calls are TRBV4-2 and TRBJ1-4; possibly TRBD1 for D (5 bases). CDR1 and CDR2 from the germline V gene are LGHNA and YNFKEQ. This CDR3 region has 19 residues. With 1 base removed from V and 4 bases from J, the gap between germline ends came to 22 bases. The CDR3 loop reads CASSQGATVVGDHNEKLFF. The DNA for the CDR3 is TGTGCCAGCAGCCAAGGTGCGACAGTAGTGGGAGACCATAATGAAAAACTGTTTTTT.

The rearrangement links TRBV6-2 or TRBV6-3 to TRBJ1-5; 7 bases align to TRBD1. This CDR3 comprises 15 residues. Germline V CDR1 and CDR2: MNHEY, SVGEGT. Trimming at V came to 3 bases and at J to 0 bases, leaving 2 bases not matched to a gene. CDR3 coding DNA: TGTGCCAGCAGTTATGAGGGGGCTAGCAATCAGCCCCAGCATTTT. It codes for CASSYEGASNQPQHF.

This rearrangement joins TRBV5-4 to TRBJ1-2, with 8 positions matching TRBD1. The germline V gene encodes CDR1 SGHNT and CDR2 YYREEE (reference sequence). V shed 0 bases, J shed 7 bases, and the junction held 8 bases outside the gene matches. This CDR3 region has 15 residues. This chain's CDR3 is CASSLAGTGPFGYTF. In DNA form, the CDR3 reads TGTGCCAGCAGCTTGGCCGGGACAGGCCCCTTTGGCTACACCTTC.

The gene calls are TRBV12-3 or TRBV12-4 and TRBJ2-3, with 7 positions matching TRBD1. Trimming at V came to 3 bases and at J to 3 bases, leaving 6 bases not matched to a gene. The CDR3 extends over 15 amino acids. DNA of the CDR3: TGTGCCAGCAGTTTTTCTCTGGACAGGACAGATACGCAGTATTTT. Its translation: CASSFSLDRTDTQYF.

This sequence joins TRBV15 and TRBJ2-2; the D gene is possibly TRBD2 (6 bases). Looked up from germline, CDR1 is LNHNV and CDR2 is YYDKDF (reference sequence). V was shortened by 9 bases and J by 0 bases, with 14 bases between the two germline ends. This CDR3 region has 15 residues. CDR3: CATRETGTNTGELFF. The CDR3, as DNA: TGTGCCACTCGGGAGACCGGAACGAACACCGGGGAGCTGTTTTTT.

This clonotype was detected only a few times. A junction boundary mismatches the germline segment, possibly from a read error. The DNA for the CDR3 is TGCAATGCTCACCAACACAGGGACATTGGCTACACCTTC. The encoded protein is CNAHQHRDIGYTF. This chain uses TRBV20-1 with TRBJ1-2; tentatively, D is TRBD1 (6 bases). Germline V gene lookup returns CDR1 DFQATT and CDR2 SNEGSKA (reference sequence). This CDR3 is 13 amino acids long.

V and J are TRBV20-1 and TRBJ2-5; D is perhaps TRBD1 (5 bases). Germline assignment: CDR1 DFQATT and CDR2 SNEGSKA (reference sequence). The CDR3 totals 15 residues. Trimming pared 3 bases from V and 3 bases from J, leaving 17 bases between. The CDR3 spells CSASLAGAFEETQYF. DNA for the CDR3: TGCAGTGCTAGTCTGGCTGGGGCTTTTGAAGAGACCCAGTACTTC.

The chain links TRBV27 to TRBJ2-2; D is possibly TRBD2 (6 bases). The ends were cut back, 11 bases at V and 3 bases at J, with 16 bases in the middle. The V gene's germline CDR1 is MNHEY and CDR2 SMNVEV (reference sequence). The CDR3 sequence is 14 residues long. This CDR3 is CAAGNGRHTGELFF. CDR3 nucleotides: TGTGCCGCGGGAAATGGCCGACACACCGGGGAGCTGTTTTTT.

The genes are TRBV4-1 and TRBJ1-4; D ambiguous. The germline CDR1 and CDR2 sequences are MGHRA and YSYEKL. The V end lost 5 bases, the J end lost 8 bases, and 21 bases lay between the germline ends. CDR3 length: 16 amino acids. The CDR3 DNA follows: TGCGCCAGCAGCGAGGAGGAGATCGGTCAAGAGGAAAAACTGTTTTTT. It specifies CASSEEEIGQEEKLFF.